These T cell receptor beta chains were read from a single sample in a study of tumour-infiltrating T cells in Burkitt lymphoma. The data were produced by immunoSEQ multiplex PCR, yet TCRdb's version contains in-frame clones alone and is incomplete. This sample has about 14,000 clones, with 30% found just once. The sequenced sample was tumor tissue. All receptors derive from a human donor with diffuse large B-cell lymphoma. CDR3s include the opening cysteine and the closing phenylalanine or tryptophan. D genes are given only for firm matches. Part of the rows lack a size; the others show once, few, many or a class for expanded clones.

j_call	v_call	d_call	clone_size	cdr3_aa	cdr3_nt
TRBJ2-7	TRBV10-3	NA	NA	CAISESGAGPGEPYEQYF	TGTGCCATCAGTGAGTCGGGGGCCGGGCCAGGGGAACCCTACGAGCAGTACTTC
TRBJ1-2	TRBV9	NA	NA	CASSVFGLPYGYTF	TGTGCCAGCAGCGTATTTGGACTACCATATGGCTACACCTTC
TRBJ1-5	TRBV28	TRBD1	few	CASSTPRRGPSNQPQHF	TGTGCCAGCAGTACCCCCCGCAGGGGGCCGAGCAATCAGCCCCAGCATTTT
TRBJ2-1	TRBV19	NA	NA	CASMVGDSYNEQFF	TGTGCCAGTATGGTGGGGGACTCCTACAATGAGCAGTTCTTC
TRBJ2-3	TRBV7-2	TRBD2	NA	CVSSSSGSGADTQYF	TGTGTCAGCAGCTCGAGCGGGAGCGGGGCAGATACGCAGTATTTT
TRBJ2-5	TRBV9	NA	once	CASSVKATQETQYF	TGTGCCAGCAGCGTAAAAGCGACCCAAGAGACCCAGTACTTC
TRBJ2-7	TRBV20-1	TRBD1	NA	CSADRVDEQYF	TGCAGTGCTGACAGGGTAGACGAGCAGTACTTC
TRBJ1-3	TRBV9	NA	NA	CASSVVATPDNTIYF	TGTGCCAGCAGCGTAGTGGCTACTCCGGATAACACCATATATTTT
TRBJ1-1	TRBV9	NA	NA	CASSLRGNTEAFF	TGTGCCAGCAGCCTCAGGGGGAACACTGAAGCTTTCTTT
TRBJ1-3	TRBV6-5	NA	NA	CASSPTVSGNTIYF	TGTGCCAGCAGTCCAACAGTGTCTGGAAACACCATATATTTT
TRBJ1-1	TRBV29-1	NA	few	CSVPTGVTEAFF	TGCAGCGTGCCAACAGGTGTGACTGAAGCTTTCTTT
TRBJ2-7	TRBV6-6	NA	few	CATAESYEQYF	TGTGCCACCGCGGAGAGCTACGAGCAGTACTTC
TRBJ2-3	TRBV5-1	TRBD2	few	CASTGTSLDTQYF	TGCGCCAGTACCGGGACTAGTCTCGATACGCAGTATTTT
TRBJ1-5	TRBV30	NA	NA	CAWSVAAGVQHF	TGTGCCTGGAGTGTGGCAGCGGGGGTCCAGCATTTT
TRBJ2-5	TRBV25-1	NA	few	CASSLPGLKQETQYF	TGTGCCAGCTCCCTTCCCGGCTTAAAACAAGAGACCCAGTACTTC
TRBJ1-1	TRBV28	TRBD1	few	CASSDDRGGTEAFF	TGTGCCAGCAGTGACGACAGGGGTGGGACTGAAGCTTTCTTT
TRBJ2-3	TRBV19	NA	medium-sized	CASRGATDTQYF	TGTGCCAGTAGGGGGGCCACAGATACGCAGTATTTT
TRBJ1-1	TRBV29-1	NA	few	CSDQWGSEAFF	TGCAGCGACCAGTGGGGGTCTGAAGCTTTCTTT
TRBJ1-2	TRBV4-1	NA	once	CASSQGDWDYGYTF	TGCGCCAGCAGCCAAGGGGACTGGGACTATGGCTACACCTTC
TRBJ2-1	TRBV9	TRBD1	NA	CASTYSPDRDNNEQFF	TGTGCCAGCACATACAGCCCAGACAGGGACAACAATGAGCAGTTCTTC